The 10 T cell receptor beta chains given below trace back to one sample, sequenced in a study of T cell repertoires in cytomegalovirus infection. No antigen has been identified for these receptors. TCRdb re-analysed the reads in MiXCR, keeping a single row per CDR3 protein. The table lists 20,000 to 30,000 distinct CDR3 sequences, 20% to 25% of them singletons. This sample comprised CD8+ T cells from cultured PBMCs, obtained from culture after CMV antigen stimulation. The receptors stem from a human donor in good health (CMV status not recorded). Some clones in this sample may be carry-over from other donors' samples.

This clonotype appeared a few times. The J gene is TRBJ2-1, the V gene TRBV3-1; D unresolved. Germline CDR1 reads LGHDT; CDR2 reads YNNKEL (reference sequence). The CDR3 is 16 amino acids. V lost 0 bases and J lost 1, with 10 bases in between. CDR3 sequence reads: CASSQDLAESYNEQFF. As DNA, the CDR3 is TGTGCCAGCAGCCAAGATTTGGCAGAATCCTACAATGAGCAGTTCTTC.

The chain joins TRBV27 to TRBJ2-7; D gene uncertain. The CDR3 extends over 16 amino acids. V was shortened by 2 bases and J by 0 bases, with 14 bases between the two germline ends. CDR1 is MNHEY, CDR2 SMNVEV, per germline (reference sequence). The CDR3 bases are TGTGCCAGCAGTTTAACCGACATTGGGCGCTCCTACGAGCAGTACTTC. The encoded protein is CASSLTDIGRSYEQYF.

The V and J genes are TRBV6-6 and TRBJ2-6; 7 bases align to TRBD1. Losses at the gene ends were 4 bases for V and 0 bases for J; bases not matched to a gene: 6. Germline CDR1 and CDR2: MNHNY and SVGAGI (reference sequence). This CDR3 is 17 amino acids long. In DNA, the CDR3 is TGTGCCAGCAGTTTGGGACAGTACGACTCTGGGGCCAACGTCCTGACTTTC. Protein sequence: CASSLGQYDSGANVLTF.

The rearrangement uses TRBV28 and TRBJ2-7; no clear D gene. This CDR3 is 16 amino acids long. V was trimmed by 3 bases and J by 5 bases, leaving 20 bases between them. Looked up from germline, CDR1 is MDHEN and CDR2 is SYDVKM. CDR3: CASSLGEAGRGDEQYF. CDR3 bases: TGTGCCAGCAGTTTGGGTGAGGCAGGCCGAGGTGACGAGCAGTACTTC.

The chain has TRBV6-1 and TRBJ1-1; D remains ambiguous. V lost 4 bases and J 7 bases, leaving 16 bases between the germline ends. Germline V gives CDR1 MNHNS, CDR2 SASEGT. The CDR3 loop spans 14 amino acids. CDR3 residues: CASSVEVWWNEAFF. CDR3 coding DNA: TGTGCCAGCAGTGTGGAAGTTTGGTGGAATGAAGCTTTCTTT.

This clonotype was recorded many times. The CDR3, as DNA: TGTGCCAGCAGTTCTTTCCTATCAAGCTCCTACGAGCAGTACTTC. It is translated as CASSSFLSSSYEQYF. V usage is TRBV6-2 or TRBV6-3 and J usage is TRBJ2-7; D call uncertain. Trimming shortened V by 4 bases and J by 0 bases, and 13 bases separated the two germline ends. The CDR3 is made up of 15 amino acids. Germline loops: CDR1 MNHEY, CDR2 SVGEGT.

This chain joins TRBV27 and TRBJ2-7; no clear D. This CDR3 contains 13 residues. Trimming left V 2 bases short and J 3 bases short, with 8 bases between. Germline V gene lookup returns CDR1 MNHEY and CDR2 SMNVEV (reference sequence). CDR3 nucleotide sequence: TGTGCCAGCAGTTTAGGGCTCGGCTACGAGCAGTACTTC. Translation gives CASSLGLGYEQYF.

In DNA, the CDR3 is TGTGCCAGCAGTTTAGCCAGCCGGAACTCCTACGAGCAGTACTTC. Amino acid sequence: CASSLASRNSYEQYF. V gene TRBV27 combines with J gene TRBJ2-7; D gene uncertain. CDR3 length: 15 amino acids. Trimming took off 2 bases at V and 0 bases at J, with 11 bases between the two ends. Germline V gene lookup returns CDR1 MNHEY and CDR2 SMNVEV (reference sequence).

In nucleotides, the CDR3 is TGTGCCAGCAGCTTAAGAAGGGGTGACGAAAAACTGTTTTTT. Residues: CASSLRRGDEKLFF. V gene TRBV7-6 combines with J gene TRBJ1-4; a weak D match, TRBD1 (5 bases). The CDR3 is 14 residues long. V was pared by 2 bases and J by 8 bases, with 12 bases between. Germline CDR1 is SGHVS and CDR2 is FNYEAQ.

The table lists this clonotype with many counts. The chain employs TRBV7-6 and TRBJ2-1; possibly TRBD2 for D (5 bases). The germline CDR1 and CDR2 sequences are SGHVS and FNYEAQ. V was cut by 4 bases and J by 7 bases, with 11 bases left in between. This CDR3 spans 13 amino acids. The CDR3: CASSSWERNEQFF. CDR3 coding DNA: TGTGCCAGCAGCTCTTGGGAGCGGAATGAGCAGTTCTTC. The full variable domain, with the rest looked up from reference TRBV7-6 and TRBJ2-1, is GAGVSQSPRYKVTKRGQDVALRCDPISGHVSLYWYRQALGQGPEFLTYFNYEAQQDKSGLPNDRFSAERPEGSISTLTIQRTEQRDSAMYRCASSSWERNEQFFGPGTRLTVL.